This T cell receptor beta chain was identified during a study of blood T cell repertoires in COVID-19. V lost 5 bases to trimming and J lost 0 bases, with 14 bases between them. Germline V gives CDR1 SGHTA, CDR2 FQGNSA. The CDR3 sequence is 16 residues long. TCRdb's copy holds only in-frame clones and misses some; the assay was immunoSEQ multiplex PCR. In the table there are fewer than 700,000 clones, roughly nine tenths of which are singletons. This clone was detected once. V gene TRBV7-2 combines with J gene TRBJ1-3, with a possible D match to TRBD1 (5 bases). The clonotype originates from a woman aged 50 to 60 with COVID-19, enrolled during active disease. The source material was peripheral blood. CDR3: CASSPFEGASGNTIYF. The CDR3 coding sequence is TGTGCCAGCAGCCCATTTGAAGGGGCCTCTGGAAACACCATATATTTT.